The source of this T cell receptor beta chain is a study of beta chain features in type 1 diabetes. Study-level findings and limits: There was a moderate but significant shortening of TCRB CDR3s in all four CD4+ subsets of Type 1 diabetes patients. Lower insertion and higher deletion counts appeared at VDJ junctions in type 1 diabetes patients.

Germline V gives CDR1 SGHDN, CDR2 FVKESK. This CDR3 is built from 15 residues. J was trimmed by 1 base and V by 1 base; bases with no gene match: 4. The investigators reverse transcribed all of the isolated RNA, so they sequenced expressed TCRB transcripts. Only in-frame clones appear in the TCRdb table, and some are missing; sequencing was by immunoSEQ multiplex PCR. Of about 270,000 clones in the sample, roughly an eighth were seen once. Using CD45RO/CCR7/CD25/CD127/CD95/CD27, CD4+ naive, central memory, regulatory and stem cell-like memory cells were sorted. Of note for this clone: Its antigen is currently unknown.

This TCR came from a man aged 25 to 40 with type 1 diabetes. The chain is built from TRBV14 and TRBJ2-7; 7 bases match TRBD2. The sample was naive CD4+ T cells from blood. DNA of the CDR3: TGTGCCAGCAGCCAAGGGTGGACTAGATCCTACGAGCAGTACTTC. Protein: CASSQGWTRSYEQYF.